Included here is one TCR beta chain sequence, with context. The assay, immunoSEQ v3.0, was run at survey level. Data came from immunoSEQ multiplex PCR; TCRdb stores just in-frame clones and leaves some out. The sample lists 20,000 to 25,000 clones, about four fifths occurring once. The sample comes from a study of long-term antiretroviral therapy in people with HIV. The receptor comes from a man aged 50 to 60 with HIV. Sequencing used unsorted PBMCs, obtained at the start of antiretroviral therapy.

The DNA for the CDR3 is TGTGCCAGCAGCTTTAGCGGTATCAACACTGAAGCTTTCTTT. It yields the protein CASSFSGINTEAFF. The chain couples TRBV5-5 to TRBJ1-1; D remains unclear. Germline CDR1 is SGHKS and CDR2 is YYEKEE (reference sequence). V lost 2 bases and J 2 bases, leaving 10 bases between the germline ends. The CDR3 runs to 14 residues.